The rows below give T cell receptor beta chains drawn from one sample of a study of blood T cell repertoires in COVID-19. Method: immunoSEQ multiplex PCR; TCRdb's copy keeps in-frame clones and lacks some. The sample includes about 220,000 clones, 80% to 90% of them seen just once. The sample consisted of peripheral blood. The receptors derive from a woman in her sixties or seventies who had recovered from COVID-19. Both conserved end residues are part of each CDR3. The order of the fields is V gene, J gene, clone size, D gene, CDR3 protein, CDR3 DNA. The D gene is left open where the match is weak. The listing skips clone size in some rows; elsewhere it reads once, few, many or a size class.

TRBV6-2/TRBV6-3	TRBJ2-1	.	.	CASSRQYNEQFF	TGTGCCAGCAGCCGACAATACAATGAGCAGTTCTTC
TRBV10-3	TRBJ2-1	.	.	CAISVLPTGDPNEQFF	TGTGCCATCAGTGTTTTGCCCACGGGTGATCCCAATGAGCAGTTCTTC
TRBV7-2	TRBJ2-4	.	.	CASDRGGNIQYF	TGTGCCAGCGATAGGGGCGGAAACATTCAGTACTTC
TRBV19	TRBJ1-2	.	TRBD1	CASSRTGGTENGYTF	TGTGCCAGTAGTAGAACAGGGGGCACAGAGAATGGCTACACCTTC
TRBV5-6	TRBJ2-7	.	TRBD1	CASSPGQGAWREQYF	TGTGCCAGCAGCCCGGGACAGGGGGCATGGCGCGAGCAGTACTTC
TRBV7-2	TRBJ2-1	.	.	CASSSPARNEQFF	TGTGCCAGCAGCTCCCCCGCCAGGAATGAGCAGTTCTTC
TRBV2	TRBJ1-1	.	TRBD1	CASDAGTGNTEAFF	TGTGCCAGCGATGCAGGGACAGGGAACACTGAAGCTTTCTTT
TRBV16	TRBJ2-5	.	.	CASSLYSQETQYF	TGTGCCAGCAGCTTGTACAGCCAAGAGACCCAGTACTTC
TRBV7-2	TRBJ2-1	.	.	CASSWGRDYGNEQFF	TGTGCCAGCAGCTGGGGGCGGGACTACGGCAATGAGCAGTTCTTC
TRBV3-1/TRBV3-2	TRBJ1-1	.	TRBD1	CASSLGQAWSDTEAFF	TGTGCCAGCAGCCTAGGACAGGCCTGGTCGGACACTGAAGCTTTCTTT
TRBV19	TRBJ2-3	.	TRBD1	CASSTGTGEGDTQYF	TGTGCCAGTAGTACCGGGACAGGGGAAGGGGATACGCAGTATTTT
TRBV20-1	TRBJ2-1	.	.	CSASTHYEQFF	TGCAGTGCTAGTACCCACTATGAGCAGTTCTTC
TRBV6-2/TRBV6-3	TRBJ2-1	few	TRBD2	CASSYGSAGYNEQFF	TGTGCCAGCAGTTACGGGTCAGCGGGGTACAATGAGCAGTTCTTC
TRBV10-3	TRBJ1-5	.	.	CAISETVYSNQPQHF	TGTGCCATCAGTGAGACGGTATATAGCAATCAGCCCCAGCATTTT
TRBV4-2	TRBJ1-3	.	.	CASSQDTSETGNTIYF	TGTGCCAGCAGCCAAGATACGTCGGAGACTGGAAACACCATATATTTT
TRBV3-1/TRBV3-2	TRBJ2-5	.	TRBD2	CASSPNSGSGEETQYF	TGTGCCAGCAGCCCAAATTCGGGTAGCGGGGAAGAGACCCAGTACTTC
TRBV7-2	TRBJ1-5	.	.	CASSASRDQPQHF	TGTGCCAGCAGCGCCTCAAGAGATCAGCCCCAGCATTTT
TRBV6-5	TRBJ1-1	.	.	CASIPGADRNTEAFF	TGTGCCAGCATCCCAGGGGCCGACAGGAACACTGAAGCTTTCTTT
TRBV5-5	TRBJ1-4	few	TRBD1	CASSPYRGGSEKLFF	TGTGCCAGCAGCCCCTACAGGGGCGGTAGTGAAAAACTGTTTTTT
TRBV27	TRBJ2-1	.	TRBD2	CATSDRTSGSSYNEQFF	TGTGCTACAAGTGATCGGACTAGCGGTAGCTCCTACAATGAGCAGTTCTTC
TRBV10-3	TRBJ2-5	.	.	CAISDPGVGQETQYF	TGTGCCATCAGTGACCCGGGGGTGGGACAAGAGACCCAGTACTTC
TRBV25-1	TRBJ1-1	.	.	CASSKRGDKNTEAFF	TGTGCCAGCAGTAAAAGGGGCGACAAGAACACTGAAGCTTTCTTT
TRBV6-4	TRBJ2-7	once	TRBD2	CASSDPGGGASYEQYF	TGTGCCAGCAGTGATCCGGGCGGGGGGGCGTCCTACGAGCAGTACTTC
TRBV5-6	TRBJ1-1	.	.	CASSLALNTEAFF	TGTGCCAGCAGCTTGGCGTTGAACACTGAAGCTTTCTTT
TRBV9	TRBJ1-2	.	.	CASSLSGFGYTF	TGTGCCAGCAGCCTCTCAGGGTTCGGCTACACCTTC
TRBV11-2	TRBJ2-5	many	.	CASTNLPGHEETQYF	TGTGCCAGCACCAACCTGCCGGGACACGAAGAGACCCAGTACTTC
TRBV29-1	TRBJ1-2	.	.	CSVPDSYGYTF	TGCAGCGTGCCCGACAGCTATGGCTACACCTTC
TRBV7-3	TRBJ2-3	.	.	CASSRGGGTDTQYF	TGTGCCAGCAGCCGCGGCGGGGGCACAGATACGCAGTATTTT
TRBV2	TRBJ1-2	.	TRBD1	CASRPDRGPNYGYTF	TGTGCCAGCAGGCCCGACAGGGGCCCTAACTATGGCTACACCTTC
TRBV27	TRBJ2-5	once	TRBD1	CASSPLQGALGETQYF	TGTGCCAGCAGTCCATTACAGGGGGCGCTCGGAGAGACCCAGTACTTC
TRBV7-9	TRBJ2-5	.	.	CASSFRVDQETQYF	TGTGCCAGCAGCTTCAGGGTGGACCAAGAGACCCAGTACTTC
TRBV4-2	TRBJ1-6	.	.	CASSLTRYNSPLHF	TGTGCCAGCAGCTTGACAAGGTATAATTCACCCCTCCACTTT
TRBV7-2	TRBJ1-4	.	.	CASSFSGPTNEKLFF	TGTGCCAGCAGCTTTTCAGGGCCGACTAATGAAAAACTGTTTTTT
TRBV11-1	TRBJ2-1	.	.	CASSLARGRHNEQFF	TGTGCCAGCAGCTTAGCGCGGGGCCGGCACAATGAGCAGTTCTTC
TRBV7-2	TRBJ1-2	.	TRBD1	CASSSRDRGTYGYTF	TGTGCCAGCAGCTCCCGGGACAGGGGAACCTATGGCTACACCTTC
TRBV4-3	TRBJ1-1	once	TRBD1	CASSRGQGADTEAFF	TGCGCCAGCAGCCGAGGACAGGGGGCTGACACTGAAGCTTTCTTT
TRBV7-2	TRBJ1-2	.	.	CASSLGGGANYGYTF	TGTGCCAGCAGCTTGGGCGGGGGGGCCAACTATGGCTACACCTTC
TRBV29-1	TRBJ2-3	.	TRBD2	CSVGAGSTDTQYF	TGCAGCGTTGGAGCGGGAAGCACAGATACGCAGTATTTT
TRBV4-1	TRBJ1-1	.	.	CASSQEGGLDTEAFF	TGCGCCAGCAGCCAGGAGGGGGGGCTGGACACTGAAGCTTTCTTT
TRBV7-9	TRBJ1-1	once	.	CASSLAQGMNTEAFF	TGTGCCAGCAGCTTAGCGCAGGGGATGAACACTGAAGCTTTCTTT
TRBV27	TRBJ1-5	once	.	CASSFRGNQPQHF	TGTGCCAGCAGTTTCAGGGGTAATCAGCCCCAGCATTTT
TRBV11-2	TRBJ2-3	once	TRBD2	CASSRGGGSDTQYF	TGTGCCAGCAGCAGGGGCGGGGGGTCAGATACGCAGTATTTT